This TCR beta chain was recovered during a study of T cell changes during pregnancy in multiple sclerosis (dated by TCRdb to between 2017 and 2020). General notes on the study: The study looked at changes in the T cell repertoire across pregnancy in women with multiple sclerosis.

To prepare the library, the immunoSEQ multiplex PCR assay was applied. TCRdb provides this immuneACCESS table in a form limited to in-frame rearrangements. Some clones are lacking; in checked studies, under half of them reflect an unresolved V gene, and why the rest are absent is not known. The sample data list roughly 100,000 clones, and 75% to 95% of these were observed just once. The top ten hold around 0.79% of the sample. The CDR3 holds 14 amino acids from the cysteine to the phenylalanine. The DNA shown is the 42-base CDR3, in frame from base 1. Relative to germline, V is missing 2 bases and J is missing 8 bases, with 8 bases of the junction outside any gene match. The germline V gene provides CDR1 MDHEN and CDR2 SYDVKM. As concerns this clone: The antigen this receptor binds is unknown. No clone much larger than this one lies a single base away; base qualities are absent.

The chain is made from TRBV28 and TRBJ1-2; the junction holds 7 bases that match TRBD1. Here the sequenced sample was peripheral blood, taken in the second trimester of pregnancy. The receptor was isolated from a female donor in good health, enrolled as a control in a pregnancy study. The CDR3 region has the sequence CASSLDRVTQGYTF. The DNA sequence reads TGTGCCAGCAGTTTAGACAGGGTGACTCAAGGCTACACCTTC.